This passage covers 27 T cell receptor beta chains from one sample sequenced in a study of T cell repertoires in cytomegalovirus infection. MiXCR was run by TCRdb on the reads, yielding one entry per CDR3 protein. The repertoire holds some 900,000 distinct CDR3 sequences, with around a third as singletons. Their antigen targets remain unknown. Material: cultured CD8+ T cells from PBMCs, obtained from culture after CMV antigen stimulation. These receptors were obtained from a human donor in good health (CMV status not recorded). Some clones in this sample may be carry-over from other donors' samples.

This clonotype was seen more than once but under ten times. This chain uses TRBV25-1 with TRBJ2-1, with D perhaps TRBD2 (5 bases). Trimming took off 0 bases at V and 0 bases at J, with 15 bases between the two ends. This CDR3 is 18 amino acids long. CDR1 is MGHDK, CDR2 SYGVNS, per germline. The chain's CDR3 is CASSEYFSGPSSYNEQFF. As DNA, the CDR3 is TGTGCCAGCAGTGAATATTTCAGCGGACCCTCCTCCTACAATGAGCAGTTCTTC.

The chain recombines TRBV6-1 with TRBJ2-1; D is ambiguous. Trimming pared 4 bases from V and 1 base from J, leaving 8 bases between. The CDR3 contains 14 residues. Germline V gene sequence: CDR1 MNHNS, CDR2 SASEGT. The CDR3 here is CASSGERSYNEQFF. DNA of the CDR3: TGTGCCAGCAGTGGAGAGAGATCCTACAATGAGCAGTTCTTC.

V gene TRBV2 combines with J gene TRBJ2-2; D gene ambiguous. CDR1 SNHLY and CDR2 FYNNEI come from the germline V gene. V was clipped by 0 bases and J by 5 bases, with 16 bases between them. There are 17 residues in the CDR3. The chain's CDR3 is CASSEALRALTTGELFF. In nucleotides, the CDR3 is TGTGCCAGCAGTGAAGCGCTTAGGGCCCTAACGACCGGGGAGCTGTTTTTT. Full variable domain (remainder filled in from reference TRBV2 and TRBJ2-2): EPEVTQTPSHQVTQMGQEVILRCVPISNHLYFYWYRQILGQKVEFLVSFYNNEISEKSEIFDDQFSVERPDGSNFTLKIRSTKLEDSAMYFCASSEALRALTTGELFFGEGSRLTVL.

This clonotype was recorded only once. A much more abundant neighbour one base away suggests this may be a read error. The rearrangement links TRBV6-5 to TRBJ1-1, with TRBD1 matching over 7 bases. The germline gives CDR1 MNHEY, CDR2 SVGAGI. The CDR3 extends over 14 amino acids. The DNA for the CDR3 is TGTGTCAGCAGGGGGGACGGAATGAACACTGAAGCTTTCTTT. It yields the protein CVSRGDGMNTEAFF.

This clonotype was recorded many times. The chain recombines TRBV12-3 or TRBV12-4 with TRBJ2-1; D is unresolved. Trimming stripped 4 bases from V and 0 bases from J, with 10 bases between. The CDR3 has 15 residues. CDR3 region: CASSSTLGSYNEQFF. CDR3 DNA: TGTGCCAGCAGTTCAACCCTAGGCTCCTACAATGAGCAGTTCTTC.

This clonotype showed up many times. This chain uses TRBV7-8 with TRBJ2-3; no reliable D call. The CDR3 is 13 amino acids. With 2 bases removed from V and 3 bases from J, the gap between germline ends came to 6 bases. CDR1 and CDR2 (germline): SGHVS, FQNEAQ. The DNA for the CDR3 is TGTGCCAGCAGCTTATTGAGAACAGATACGCAGTATTTT. Its protein is CASSLLRTDTQYF.

The chain recombines TRBV7-2 with TRBJ1-6; possible D gene TRBD1, 6 bases. Germline CDR1 reads SGHTA; CDR2 reads FQGNSA. The CDR3 has 14 amino acids. V was clipped by 5 bases and J by 7 bases, with 12 bases between them. CDR3: CASSPKGGNSPLHF. CDR3 DNA: TGTGCCAGCAGCCCCAAGGGGGGGAATTCACCCCTCCACTTT.

This sequence joins TRBV12-5 and TRBJ2-5, with TRBD2 matching over 12 bases. CDR1 and CDR2 (germline): LGHNT, FRNRAP. The CDR3 has 16 residues. The ends lost 4 bases at V and 3 bases at J; junction bases unmatched: 6. As DNA, the CDR3 is TGTGCTAGTGGTTGGGACCTAGCGGGGGGGGAAGAGACCCAGTACTTC. Encoded protein: CASGWDLAGGEETQYF.

This clonotype was picked up a small number of times. This chain joins TRBV9 and TRBJ2-2; D tentatively reads TRBD1 or TRBD2 (5 bases each). The CDR3 totals 17 residues. V was pared by 4 bases and J by 1 base, with 17 bases between. The germline V gene encodes CDR1 SGDLS and CDR2 YYNGEE. The CDR3 DNA reads TGTGCCAGCAGCCCCTCGGCCGGGACGGGGAACACCGGGGAGCTGTTTTTT. Its protein product is CASSPSAGTGNTGELFF.

V gene TRBV27 combines with J gene TRBJ1-2; 7 nucleotides agree with TRBD1. CDR3 length: 15 residues. The germline gives CDR1 MNHEY, CDR2 SMNVEV (reference sequence). J lost 4 bases, V lost 4 bases, and 9 bases had no gene match. The CDR3 DNA reads TGTGCCAGCAGTTACCAAAGACAGGGCGGCTATGGCTACACCTTC. Its protein is CASSYQRQGGYGYTF.

This chain joins TRBV27 and TRBJ2-3; D gene uncertain. Per the germline V gene, CDR1 is MNHEY and CDR2 is SMNVEV (reference sequence). CDR3 length equals 12 residues. V was pared by 6 bases and J by 6 bases, with 10 bases between. This CDR3 is CASSWLGDTQYF. The CDR3 DNA is TGTGCCAGCAGCTGGTTAGGGGATACGCAGTATTTT.

This rearrangement joins TRBV6-6 to TRBJ1-1; D is unresolved. The V gene lost 0 bases and the J gene lost 4 bases, with 9 bases spanning the gap. The CDR3 runs 14 residues. Germline CDR1 is MNHNY and CDR2 is SVGAGI (reference sequence). The CDR3: CASSYSSGSTEAFF. The CDR3 bases are TGTGCCAGCAGTTACTCGAGTGGGTCCACTGAAGCTTTCTTT.

In its sample, this clonotype was seen a few times. The chain is built from TRBV12-5 and TRBJ2-7; D ambiguous. Per germline, CDR1 LGHNT and CDR2 FRNRAP. The CDR3 spans 14 residues. V was trimmed by 2 bases and J by 2 bases, leaving 10 bases between them. CDR3 loop: CASGLLQDPYEQYF. CDR3 nucleotides: TGTGCTAGTGGTTTGCTGCAGGACCCCTACGAGCAGTACTTC.

This clonotype was detected only a few times. The chain recombines TRBV7-6 with TRBJ1-5; no firm D call. Trimming took off 1 base at V and 4 bases at J, with 11 bases between the two ends. The CDR3 has 15 residues. CDR1 SGHVS and CDR2 FNYEAQ come from the germline V gene. The DNA for the CDR3 is TGTGCCAGCAGCTTAGGGGCAGACACTAATCAGCCCCAGCATTTT. This encodes CASSLGADTNQPQHF.

The chain has TRBV2 and TRBJ1-2, with D unresolved. Trimming left V 3 bases short and J 0 bases short, with 11 bases between. CDR3 length equals 15 residues. CDR1 SNHLY and CDR2 FYNNEI come from the germline V gene. The CDR3 spells CASSEGRGANYGYTF. CDR3 bases: TGTGCCAGCAGTGAGGGTCGTGGAGCTAACTATGGCTACACCTTC.

The V call is TRBV6-5, the J call TRBJ2-7; 9 nucleotides agree with TRBD1. Trimming cost V 6 bases and J 2 bases; bases outside gene matches: 8. This CDR3 is 15 amino acids long. Germline assignment: CDR1 MNHEY and CDR2 SVGAGI. CDR3 nucleotides: TGTGCCAGCAGCTCGGGACAGGGTAGCCCCTACGAGCAGTACGTC. This gives the protein CASSSGQGSPYEQYV.

Points on this clonotype: This clone may be a read error of a much larger clone one base away. CDR3 amino acids: CANSGGAGVGRELFF. DNA for the CDR3: TGTGCCAACAGCGGTGGGGCAGGGGTTGGTCGAGAGCTGTTTTTT. The chain joins TRBV7-8 to TRBJ2-2; D perhaps matches TRBD1 (6 bases). The germline CDR1 and CDR2 sequences are SGHVS and FQNEAQ. The CDR3 spans 15 residues.

For the CDR3, the DNA is TGTGCCAGCAGTTACGGGAGTGCGGGGGGGCGTTCCGGGGAGCTGTTTTTT. Its translation: CASSYGSAGGRSGELFF. The V call is TRBV6-2 or TRBV6-3, the J call TRBJ2-2; 9 bases fit TRBD2. This CDR3 comprises 17 residues. Trimming at V came to 2 bases and at J to 6 bases, leaving 10 bases not matched to a gene. CDR1 is MNHEY, CDR2 SVGEGT, per germline.

This clonotype was observed a single time. Being one base from a much bigger clone, this may be a read error. The CDR3 carries no conserved terminal phenylalanine or tryptophan, so it likely arises from a read error. V is TRBV7-2 and J is TRBJ1-4; D is perhaps TRBD1 (6 bases). Germline V gene lookup returns CDR1 SGHTA and CDR2 FQGNSA. The germline V and J ends were trimmed by 6 bases and 10 bases, with 18 bases remaining between them. The CDR3 has 14 amino acids. The CDR3 nucleotides are TGTGCCAGCAGATCTCGGGAAGAGGGGGGAAAACTGTTTCTT. Its translation: CASRSREEGGKLFL.

In its sample, this clonotype was seen a few times. V gene TRBV6-8 combines with J gene TRBJ2-7; weak D call: TRBD1 (7 bases). The germline V gene has CDR1 MNHGY and CDR2 SAAAGT. Trimming stripped 2 bases from V and 3 bases from J, with 11 bases between. The CDR3 loop spans 14 amino acids. The CDR3 loop reads CASSYGGTDYEQYF. In DNA form, the CDR3 reads TGTGCCAGCAGTTACGGCGGGACAGACTACGAGCAGTACTTC.

A note on this clonotype: This may stem from a read error, because a much larger clone lies one nucleotide away. The V gene is TRBV12-3 or TRBV12-4, the J gene TRBJ2-7; 7 bases agree with TRBD1. Trimming cost V 7 bases and J 3 bases; bases outside gene matches: 9. This CDR3 has 14 amino acids. The CDR3 DNA sequence: TGTGCCAGCACCTTCGACCAGGGGGACTACGAGCAGTACTTC. Its translation is CASTFDQGDYEQYF.

This clonotype was observed at least ten times. The V gene is TRBV7-9, the J gene TRBJ1-2, with 7 bases that match TRBD1. In germline, CDR1 is SEHNR, CDR2 FQNEAQ (reference sequence). Trimming at V came to 3 bases and at J to 5 bases, leaving 18 bases not matched to a gene. This CDR3 comprises 18 residues. CDR3: CASSLGFVGQLSGYGYTF. The DNA of the CDR3 is TGTGCCAGCAGCTTGGGATTCGTGGGACAGCTCTCGGGGTATGGCTACACCTTC.

This clonotype was seen a single time. This sequence joins TRBV28 and TRBJ2-7, with 9 positions matching TRBD1. The CDR3 covers 14 residues. Germline loops: CDR1 MDHEN, CDR2 SYDVKM. The chain's CDR3 is CASSGTGRRYEQYV. Written as DNA, the CDR3 is TGTGCCAGCAGCGGGACAGGGCGGAGGTACGAGCAGTACGTT.

On this clonotype: A read error may be the cause here, since a much bigger clone is one base away. V gene TRBV7-6 combines with J gene TRBJ2-1, with D tentatively TRBD1 (6 bases). The CDR3 is 16 amino acids. Germline loops: CDR1 SGHVS, CDR2 FNYEAQ. This CDR3 is CANSLEGHLSYNEQFF. For the CDR3, the DNA is TGTGCCAACAGCTTAGAGGGACACCTCTCCTACAATGAGCAGTTCTTC.

This clonotype was seen a handful of times. CDR3 nucleotides: TGTGCCAGCAGCTCAGGACAGGGCCTGGGGCATGGCTACACCTTC. Its translation is CASSSGQGLGHGYTF. The chain links TRBV7-3 to TRBJ1-2; 8 bases fit TRBD1. Germline V CDR1 and CDR2: SGHTA, FQGTGA. The V gene end was trimmed by 4 bases and the J gene end by 6 bases; junction bases not matched to a gene: 10. This CDR3 comprises 15 residues.

V and J are TRBV6-5 and TRBJ2-2; D is ambiguous. V lost 8 bases, J lost 1 base, and 5 bases lay in between. The CDR3 is 12 residues long. From germline, CDR1 is MNHEY and CDR2 SVGAGI. CDR3 sequence (DNA): TGTGCCAGCGCGGAGAACACCGGGGAGCTGTTTTTT. This gives the protein CASAENTGELFF.

The chain employs TRBV6-8 and TRBJ1-3; TRBD1 is a possible D gene (6 bases). The CDR3 totals 17 residues. CDR1 and CDR2 from the germline V gene are MNHGY and SAAAGT. Trimming took 0 bases from V and 1 from J, leaving 13 bases between them. In nucleotides, the CDR3 is TGTGCCAGCAGTTACTCTGGGGGGGCTAGGTCTGGAAACACCATATATTTT. Encoded protein: CASSYSGGARSGNTIYF.